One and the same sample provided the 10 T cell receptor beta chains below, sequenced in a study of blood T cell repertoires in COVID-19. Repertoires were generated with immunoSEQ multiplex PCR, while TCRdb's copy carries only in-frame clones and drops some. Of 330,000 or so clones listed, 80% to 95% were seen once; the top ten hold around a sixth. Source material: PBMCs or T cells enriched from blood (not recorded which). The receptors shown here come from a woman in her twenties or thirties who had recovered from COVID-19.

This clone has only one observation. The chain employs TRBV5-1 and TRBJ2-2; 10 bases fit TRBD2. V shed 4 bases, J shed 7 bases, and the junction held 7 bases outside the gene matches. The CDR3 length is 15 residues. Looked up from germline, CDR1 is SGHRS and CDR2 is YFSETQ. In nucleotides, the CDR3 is TGCGCCAGCAGCACCGATAGCGGGGGGATCGGGGAGCTGTTTTTT. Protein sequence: CASSTDSGGIGELFF.

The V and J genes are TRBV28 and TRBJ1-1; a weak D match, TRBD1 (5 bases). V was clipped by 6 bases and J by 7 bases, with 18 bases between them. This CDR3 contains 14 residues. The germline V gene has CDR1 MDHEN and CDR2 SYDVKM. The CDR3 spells CASSSPDNLFEAFF. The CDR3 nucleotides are TGTGCCAGCAGCTCACCGGACAACTTATTTGAAGCTTTCTTT.

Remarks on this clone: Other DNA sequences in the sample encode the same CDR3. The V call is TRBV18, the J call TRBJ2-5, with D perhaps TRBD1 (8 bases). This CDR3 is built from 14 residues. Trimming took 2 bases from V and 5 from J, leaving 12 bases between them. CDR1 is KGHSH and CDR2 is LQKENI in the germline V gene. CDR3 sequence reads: CASSPGQGGETQYF. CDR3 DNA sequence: TGTGCCAGCTCACCAGGACAGGGAGGGGAGACCCAGTACTTC.

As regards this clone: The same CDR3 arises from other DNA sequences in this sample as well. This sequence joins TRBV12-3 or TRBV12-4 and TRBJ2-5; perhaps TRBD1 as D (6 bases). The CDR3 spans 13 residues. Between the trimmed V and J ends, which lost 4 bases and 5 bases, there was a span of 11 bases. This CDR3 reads CASSYREQETQYF. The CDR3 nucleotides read TGTGCCAGCAGTTACAGGGAGCAGGAGACCCAGTACTTC.

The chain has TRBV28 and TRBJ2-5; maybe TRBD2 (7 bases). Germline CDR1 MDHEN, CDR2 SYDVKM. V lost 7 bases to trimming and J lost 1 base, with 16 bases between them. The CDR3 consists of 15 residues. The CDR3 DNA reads TGTGCCAGCACTAATGGGGGGGCCAGCCAAGAGACCCAGTACTTC. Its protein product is CASTNGGASQETQYF.

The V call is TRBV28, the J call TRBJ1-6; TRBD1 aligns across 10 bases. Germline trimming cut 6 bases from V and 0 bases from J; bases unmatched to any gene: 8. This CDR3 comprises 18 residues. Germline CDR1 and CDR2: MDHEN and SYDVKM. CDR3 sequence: CASRSGTGASSYNSPLHF. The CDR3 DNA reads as TGTGCCAGCAGGTCCGGGACAGGGGCCAGCTCCTATAATTCACCCCTCCACTTT.

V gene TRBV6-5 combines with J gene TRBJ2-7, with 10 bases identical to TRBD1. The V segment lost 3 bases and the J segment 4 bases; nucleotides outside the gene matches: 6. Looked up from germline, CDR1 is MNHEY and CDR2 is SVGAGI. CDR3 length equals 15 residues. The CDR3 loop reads CASSYTGTGDYEQYF. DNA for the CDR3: TGTGCCAGCAGTTATACCGGGACAGGGGATTACGAGCAGTACTTC.

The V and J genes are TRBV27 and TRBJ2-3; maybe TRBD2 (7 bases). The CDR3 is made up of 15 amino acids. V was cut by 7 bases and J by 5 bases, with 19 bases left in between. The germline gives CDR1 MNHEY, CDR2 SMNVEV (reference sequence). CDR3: CASTPRGARGDTQYF. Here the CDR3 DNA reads TGTGCCAGCACTCCCCGGGGGGCCAGGGGAGATACGCAGTATTTT.

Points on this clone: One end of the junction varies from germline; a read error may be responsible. For the CDR3, the DNA is TGTGCCAGCACTTACCGGGCCAGCGGGGATAAACTGTTTTTT. Translating it yields CASTYRASGDKLFF. The V and J genes are TRBV6-5 and TRBJ1-4; D uncertain. The germline gives CDR1 MNHEY, CDR2 SVGAGI. This CDR3 comprises 14 residues.

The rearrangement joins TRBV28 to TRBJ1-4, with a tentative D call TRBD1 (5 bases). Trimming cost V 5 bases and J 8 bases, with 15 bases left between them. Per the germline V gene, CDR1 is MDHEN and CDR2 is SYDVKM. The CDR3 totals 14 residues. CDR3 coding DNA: TGTGCCAGCAGTCCGCGGGACCTAGGGGAAAAACTGTTTTTT. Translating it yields CASSPRDLGEKLFF.